The subject of this entry is one T cell receptor beta chain. Method: immunoSEQ multiplex PCR; TCRdb's copy keeps in-frame clones and lacks some. The data hold 30,000 to 45,000 clones, with about nine tenths observed a single time. The V gene lost 1 base and the J gene lost 3 bases, with 12 bases spanning the gap. Germline V gene data show CDR1 as SGHAT and CDR2 as FQNNGV. This CDR3 has 15 residues. These data originate in a study of PD-L1 blockade in urothelial cancer. The chain combines TRBV11-2 with TRBJ1-2; D perhaps matches TRBD1 (5 bases). The sample was PBMCs, taken around atezolizumab (anti-PD-L1) treatment. This TCR was sampled from a man between 65 and 85 years old with urothelial cancer. The DNA of the CDR3 is TGTGCCAGCAGCTTAGTAGCAGGGCCTCACTATGGCTACACCTTC. Translating gives CASSLVAGPHYGYTF.